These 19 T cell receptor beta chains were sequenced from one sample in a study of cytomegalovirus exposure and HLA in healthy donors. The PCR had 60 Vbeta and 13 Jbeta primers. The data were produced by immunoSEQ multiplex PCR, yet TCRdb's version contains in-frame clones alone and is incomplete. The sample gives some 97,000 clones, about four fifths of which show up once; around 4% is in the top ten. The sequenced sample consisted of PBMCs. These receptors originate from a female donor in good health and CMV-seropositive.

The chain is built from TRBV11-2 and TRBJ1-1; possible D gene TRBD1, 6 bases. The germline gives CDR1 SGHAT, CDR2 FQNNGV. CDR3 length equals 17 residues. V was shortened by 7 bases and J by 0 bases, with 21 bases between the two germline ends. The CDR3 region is CASNPFTAGVMNTEAFF. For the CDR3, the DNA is TGTGCCAGCAACCCATTTACGGCAGGGGTCATGAACACTGAAGCTTTCTTT.

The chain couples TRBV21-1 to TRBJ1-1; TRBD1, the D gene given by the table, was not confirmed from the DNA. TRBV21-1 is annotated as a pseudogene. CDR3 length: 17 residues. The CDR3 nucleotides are TGTGCCAGCAGCAAAACCCGAGACGGCAGGCAGAACACTGAAGCTTTCTTT. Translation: CASSKTRDGRQNTEAFF.

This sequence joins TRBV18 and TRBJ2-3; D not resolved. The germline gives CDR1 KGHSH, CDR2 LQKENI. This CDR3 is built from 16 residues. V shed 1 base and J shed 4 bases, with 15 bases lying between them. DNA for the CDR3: TGTGCCAGCTCACCACGCCCCCTCGAGAACCCAGATACGCAGTATTTT. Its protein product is CASSPRPLENPDTQYF.

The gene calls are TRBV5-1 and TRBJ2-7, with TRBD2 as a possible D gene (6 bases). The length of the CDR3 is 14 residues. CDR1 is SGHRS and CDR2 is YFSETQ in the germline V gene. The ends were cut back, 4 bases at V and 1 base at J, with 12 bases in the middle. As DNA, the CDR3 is TGCGCCAGCAGCGTTCTAGCGACTTCCTACGAGCAGTACTTC. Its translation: CASSVLATSYEQYF.

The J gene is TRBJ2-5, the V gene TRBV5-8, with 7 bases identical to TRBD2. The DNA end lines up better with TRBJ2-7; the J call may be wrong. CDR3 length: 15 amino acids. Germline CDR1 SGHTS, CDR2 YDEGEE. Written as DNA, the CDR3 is TGTGCCAGCAGCCCCGCGGGACTAATGGGGGGCGAGCAGTACTTC. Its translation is CASSPAGLMGGEQYF.

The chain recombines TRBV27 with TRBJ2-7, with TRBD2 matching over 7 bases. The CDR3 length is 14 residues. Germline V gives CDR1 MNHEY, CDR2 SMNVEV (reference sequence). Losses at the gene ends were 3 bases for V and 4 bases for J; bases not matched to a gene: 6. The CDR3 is CASSFGPGGYEQYF. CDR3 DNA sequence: TGTGCCAGCAGTTTCGGACCCGGGGGGTACGAGCAGTACTTC.

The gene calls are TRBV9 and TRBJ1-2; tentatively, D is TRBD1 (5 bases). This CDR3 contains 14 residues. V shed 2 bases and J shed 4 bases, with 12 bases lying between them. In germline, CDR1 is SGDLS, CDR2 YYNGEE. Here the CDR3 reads CASSVNGGAYGYTF. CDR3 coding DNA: TGTGCCAGCAGCGTCAACGGAGGGGCCTATGGCTACACCTTC. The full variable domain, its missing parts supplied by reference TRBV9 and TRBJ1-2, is DSGVTQTPKHLITATGQRVTLRCSPRSGDLSVYWYQQSLDQGLQFLIQYYNGEERAKGNILERFSAQQFPDLHSELNLSSLELGDSALYFCASSVNGGAYGYTFGSGTRLTVV.

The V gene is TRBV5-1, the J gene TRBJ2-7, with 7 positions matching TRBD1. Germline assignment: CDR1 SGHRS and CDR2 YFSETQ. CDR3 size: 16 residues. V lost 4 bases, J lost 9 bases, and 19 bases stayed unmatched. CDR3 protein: CASSRITQGPEAAQYF. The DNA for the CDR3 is TGCGCCAGCAGCCGAATTACACAGGGGCCGGAGGCTGCGCAGTACTTC.

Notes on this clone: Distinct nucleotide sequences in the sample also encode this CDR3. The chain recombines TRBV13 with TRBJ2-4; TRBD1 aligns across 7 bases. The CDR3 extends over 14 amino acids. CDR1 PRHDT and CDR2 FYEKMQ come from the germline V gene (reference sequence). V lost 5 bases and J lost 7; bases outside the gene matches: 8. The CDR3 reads CASSLEGRGNIQYF. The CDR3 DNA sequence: TGTGCCAGCAGCCTAGAGGGCAGGGGGAACATTCAGTACTTC.

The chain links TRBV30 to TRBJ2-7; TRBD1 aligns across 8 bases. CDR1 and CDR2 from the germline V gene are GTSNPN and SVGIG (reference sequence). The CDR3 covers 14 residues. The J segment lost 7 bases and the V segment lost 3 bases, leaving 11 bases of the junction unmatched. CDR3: CAWSLTGTGSEQYF. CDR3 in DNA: TGTGCCTGGAGCTTAACCGGGACAGGCAGTGAGCAGTACTTC.

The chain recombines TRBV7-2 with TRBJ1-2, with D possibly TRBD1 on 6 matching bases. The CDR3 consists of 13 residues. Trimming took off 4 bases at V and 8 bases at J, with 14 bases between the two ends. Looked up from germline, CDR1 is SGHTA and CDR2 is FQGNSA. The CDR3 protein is CASSSSRGGGYTF. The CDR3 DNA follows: TGTGCCAGCAGCTCCAGCAGGGGTGGAGGCTACACCTTC. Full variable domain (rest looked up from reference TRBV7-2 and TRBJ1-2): GAGVSQSPSNKVTEKGKDVELRCDPISGHTALYWYRQSLGQGLEFLIYFQGNSAPDKSGLPSDRFSAERTGGSVSTLTIQRTQQEDSAVYLCASSSSRGGGYTFGSGTRLTVV.

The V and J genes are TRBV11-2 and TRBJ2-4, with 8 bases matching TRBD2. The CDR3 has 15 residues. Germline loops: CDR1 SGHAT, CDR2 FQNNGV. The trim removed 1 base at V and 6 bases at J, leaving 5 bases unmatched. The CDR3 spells CASSLGPGLGNIQYF. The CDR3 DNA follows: TGTGCCAGCAGCTTAGGTCCGGGACTAGGAAACATTCAGTACTTC.

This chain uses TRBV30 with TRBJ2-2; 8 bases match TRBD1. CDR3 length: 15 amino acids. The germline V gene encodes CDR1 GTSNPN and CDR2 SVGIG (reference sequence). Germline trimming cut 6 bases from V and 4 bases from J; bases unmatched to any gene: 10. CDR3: CACLSGTGITGELFF. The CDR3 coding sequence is TGTGCCTGTCTCTCCGGGACAGGAATCACCGGGGAGCTGTTTTTT.

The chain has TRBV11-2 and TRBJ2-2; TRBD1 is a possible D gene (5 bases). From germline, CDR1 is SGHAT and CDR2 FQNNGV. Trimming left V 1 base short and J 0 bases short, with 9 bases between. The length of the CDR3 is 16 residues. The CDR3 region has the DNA TGTGCCAGCAGCTTAGTAGGCAGGGCGAACACCGGGGAGCTGTTTTTT. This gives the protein CASSLVGRANTGELFF.

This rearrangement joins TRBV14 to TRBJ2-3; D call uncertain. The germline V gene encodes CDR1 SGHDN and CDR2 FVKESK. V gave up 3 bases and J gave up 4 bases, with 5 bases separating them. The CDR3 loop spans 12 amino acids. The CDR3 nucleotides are TGTGCCAGCAGCCAGGGCGCAGATACGCAGTATTTT. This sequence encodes CASSQGADTQYF.

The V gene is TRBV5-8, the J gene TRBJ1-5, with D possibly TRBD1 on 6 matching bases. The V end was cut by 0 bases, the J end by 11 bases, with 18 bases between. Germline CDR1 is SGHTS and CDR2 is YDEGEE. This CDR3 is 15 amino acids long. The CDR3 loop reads CASSLAGDPMMAQHF. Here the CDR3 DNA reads TGTGCCAGCAGCTTGGCAGGGGATCCGATGATGGCCCAGCATTTT.

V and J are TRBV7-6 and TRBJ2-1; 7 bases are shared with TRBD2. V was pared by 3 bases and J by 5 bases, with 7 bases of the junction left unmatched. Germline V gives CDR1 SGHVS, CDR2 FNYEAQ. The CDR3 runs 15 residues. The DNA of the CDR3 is TGTGCCAGCAGCTTGGGGCGGGGGATGAACAATGAGCAGTTCTTC. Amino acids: CASSLGRGMNNEQFF.

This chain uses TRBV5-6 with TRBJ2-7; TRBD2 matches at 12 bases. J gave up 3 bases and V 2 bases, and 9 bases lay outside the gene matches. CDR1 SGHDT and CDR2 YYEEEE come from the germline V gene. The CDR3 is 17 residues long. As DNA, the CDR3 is TGTGCCAGCAGCTTCCCCTCGACTAGCGGGAGTGTCTACGAGCAGTACTTC. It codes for CASSFPSTSGSVYEQYF.

Here the CDR3 reads CASSYSRQVRYNEQFF. CDR3 DNA: TGTGCCAGCAGTTACTCCCGGCAGGTCCGCTACAATGAGCAGTTCTTC. This chain connects TRBV6-5 to TRBJ2-1, with D unresolved. V shed 0 bases and J shed 3 bases, with 12 bases lying between them. Germline assignment: CDR1 MNHEY and CDR2 SVGAGI. The CDR3 loop spans 16 amino acids.